The sequence of this T cell receptor (beta chain) was determined in a study of PD-1 blockade in classical Hodgkin lymphoma. Study findings and constraints: Newly diagnosed patients were said to have less baseline TCR diversity than healthy donors did. Complete responders matched newly diagnosed patients in baseline diversity.

On this clone itself: The antigen is not known.

Trimming removed 4 bases from V and 1 base from J, with 17 bases in between. The CDR3 sequence is 16 residues long. From germline, CDR1 is MGHRA and CDR2 YSYEKL. The assay was immunoSEQ multiplex PCR, and TCRdb's table has in-frame clones only and misses some. The sample has about 34,000 clones; more than 65% are singletons. Autologous stem cell transplantation was followed by relapse in every patient, and brentuximab vedotin exposure varied. Sequenced material: peripheral blood mononuclear cells (PBMCs), taken before the second cycle of nivolumab. The sequence was obtained from a human donor with classical Hodgkin lymphoma. The J gene is TRBJ2-7, the V gene TRBV4-1; TRBD1 might be the D (5 bases). This CDR3 is CASSRSYTTESYEQYF. The CDR3 coding sequence is TGCGCCAGCAGCCGTTCCTACACGACAGAGTCCTACGAGCAGTACTTC.